The sequence of this T cell receptor beta chain was determined in a study of blood T cell repertoires in COVID-19. As for the study in general: Nucleic acid was either cDNA or gDNA, and it came from T cells, B-cell-depleted T cells, or PBMCs.

Trimming left V 6 bases short and J 5 bases short, with 16 bases between. The germline V gene has CDR1 LNHDA and CDR2 SQIVND (reference sequence). This CDR3 has 14 residues. This clone was seen just once. Measured with immunoSEQ multiplex PCR; TCRdb has only the in-frame clones, and not every one. Among about 320,000 clones listed, roughly 90% were seen once. The V call is TRBV19, the J call TRBJ1-1; possible D gene TRBD1, 6 bases. Specimen: peripheral blood. The TCR was taken from a man aged 18-30 years who had recovered from COVID-19. The CDR3 sequence: CASRTLQGRTEAFF. DNA of the CDR3: TGTGCCAGTAGAACCTTACAGGGTCGGACTGAAGCTTTCTTT. The variable domain in full, completed from reference TRBV19 and TRBJ1-1, reads DGGITQSPKYLFRKEGQNVTLSCEQNLNHDAMYWYRQDPGQGLRLIYYSQIVNDFQKGDIAEGYSVSREKKESFPLTVTSAQKNPTAFYLCASRTLQGRTEAFFGQGTRLTVV.